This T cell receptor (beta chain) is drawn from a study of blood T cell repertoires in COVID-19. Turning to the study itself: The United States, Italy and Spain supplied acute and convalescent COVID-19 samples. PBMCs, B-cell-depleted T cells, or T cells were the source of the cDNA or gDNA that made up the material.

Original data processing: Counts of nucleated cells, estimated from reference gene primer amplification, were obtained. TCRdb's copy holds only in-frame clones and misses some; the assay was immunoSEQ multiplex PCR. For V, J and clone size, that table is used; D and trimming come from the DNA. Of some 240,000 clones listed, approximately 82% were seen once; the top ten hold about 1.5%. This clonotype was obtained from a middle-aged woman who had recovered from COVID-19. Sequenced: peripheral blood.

As DNA, the CDR3 is TGTGCCAGCAGCTTAGATATACGGGACACCATATATTTT. Translation gives CASSLDIRDTIYF. The rearrangement joins TRBV7-2 to TRBJ1-3; D ambiguous. Trimming removed 1 base from V and 8 bases from J, with 9 bases in between. The germline V gene encodes CDR1 SGHTA and CDR2 FQGNSA. CDR3 length equals 13 residues. The full variable domain, in which reference TRBV7-2 and TRBJ1-3 provide the parts outside the CDR3, is GAGVSQSPSNKVTEKGKDVELRCDPISGHTALYWYRQSLGQGLEFLIYFQGNSAPDKSGLPSDRFSAERTGGSVSTLTIQRTQQEDSAVYLCASSLDIRDTIYFGEGSWLTVV.